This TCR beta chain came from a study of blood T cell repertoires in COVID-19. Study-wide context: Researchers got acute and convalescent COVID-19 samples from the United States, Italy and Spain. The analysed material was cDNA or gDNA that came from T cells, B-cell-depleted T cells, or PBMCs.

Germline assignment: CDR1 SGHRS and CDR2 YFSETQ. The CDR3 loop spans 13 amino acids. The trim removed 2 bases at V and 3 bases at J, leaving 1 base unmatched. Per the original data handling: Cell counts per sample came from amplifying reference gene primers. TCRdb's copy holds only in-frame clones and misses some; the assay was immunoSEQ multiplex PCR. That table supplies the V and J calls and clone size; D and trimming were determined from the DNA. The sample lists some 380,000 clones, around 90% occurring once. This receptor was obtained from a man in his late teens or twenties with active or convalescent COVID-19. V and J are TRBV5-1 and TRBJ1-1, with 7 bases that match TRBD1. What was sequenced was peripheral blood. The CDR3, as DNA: TGCGCCAGCAGCTTAGACAGGGACACTGAAGCTTTCTTT. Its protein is CASSLDRDTEAFF.